This T cell receptor beta chain stems from a study of control samples from healthy donors and cancer patients. The data were produced by immunoSEQ multiplex PCR, yet TCRdb's version contains in-frame clones alone and is incomplete. The table lists roughly 130,000 clones, approximately 95% of them singletons. The source of this sequence is a man younger than 45 in good health. The sample taken for sequencing was blood.

CDR3 in DNA: TGTGCCAGCAGCGGTACCAGGGATCAGCCCCAGCATTTT. It is translated as CASSGTRDQPQHF. The genes are TRBV12-3 or TRBV12-4 and TRBJ1-5; weak D call: TRBD1 (5 bases). The CDR3 contains 13 residues. V lost 6 bases and J lost 5, with 11 bases in between.